One sample yielded the 10 T cell receptor beta chains listed below, sequenced in a study of CD8 T cells in Susac syndrome. The RNA, about 0.5 to 1 ug, was put through reverse transcription using random hexamers. TCRdb processed the immunoSEQ multiplex PCR reads anew with MiXCR; each CDR3 protein has one entry. The table shows around 59,000 distinct CDR3 sequences, with just over 90% occurring only once. Input material: CD8+ T cells from PBMCs. The receptors were sampled from a human donor in good health.

The chain carries TRBV20-1 and TRBJ2-5; D is unresolved. The CDR3 is 14 amino acids. Deletions cut 5 bases from V and 4 bases from J, with 17 bases between. CDR1 is DFQATT and CDR2 is SNEGSKA in the germline V gene (reference sequence). The CDR3 region has the DNA TGCAGTGCTCCTCGGGCAGGTCTGGGAGAGACCCAGTACTTC. Its translation: CSAPRAGLGETQYF.

V is TRBV3-1 and J is TRBJ1-5, with TRBD1 as a possible D gene (5 bases). Germline V gives CDR1 LGHDT, CDR2 YNNKEL (reference sequence). This CDR3 region has 17 residues. The ends were cut back, 4 bases at V and 0 bases at J, with 16 bases in the middle. The CDR3 reads CASSPGPTDYSNQPQHF. CDR3 in DNA: TGTGCCAGCAGCCCAGGCCCGACAGACTATAGCAATCAGCCCCAGCATTTT.

This sequence joins TRBV4-3 and TRBJ2-2, with a tentative D call TRBD1 (6 bases). With 1 base removed from V and 6 bases from J, the gap between germline ends came to 9 bases. Germline CDR1 is LGHNA and CDR2 is YSLEER. The CDR3 consists of 14 residues. The CDR3 spells CASSQGTVAGELFF. CDR3 DNA: TGCGCCAGCAGCCAAGGGACAGTCGCCGGGGAGCTGTTTTTT.

The chain uses TRBV7-8 and TRBJ1-4; D is unclear. There are 12 residues in the CDR3. Per germline, CDR1 SGHVS and CDR2 FQNEAQ. V dropped 8 bases and J dropped 4 bases, with 8 bases sitting between them. The CDR3 sequence is CASADRNEKLFF. CDR3 nucleotide sequence: TGTGCCAGCGCAGACCGTAATGAAAAACTGTTTTTT.

The chain links TRBV15 to TRBJ2-3, with D perhaps matching TRBD2 (5 bases). Between the trimmed V and J ends, which lost 0 bases and 4 bases, there was a span of 26 bases. The CDR3 has 20 residues. The V gene's germline CDR1 is LNHNV and CDR2 YYDKDF (reference sequence). As DNA, the CDR3 is TGTGCCACCAGCAGAGATAAGGGATTTCTAGCAGAGACATACCCAGATACGCAGTATTTT. This gives the protein CATSRDKGFLAETYPDTQYF.

This clonotype has just one count. V usage is TRBV4-1 and J usage is TRBJ1-1, with 8 bases fitting TRBD1. Trimming removed 1 base from V and 7 bases from J; junction bases left unmatched: 5. There are 14 residues in the CDR3. The V gene's germline CDR1 is MGHRA and CDR2 YSYEKL. The CDR3, as DNA: TGCGCCAGCAGCCAAGCGGACAGGGCGGATGAAGCTTTCTTT. Protein product: CASSQADRADEAFF.

The chain joins TRBV9 to TRBJ2-5; D not certain. Germline CDR1 SGDLS, CDR2 YYNGEE. The CDR3 length is 14 residues. V was clipped by 0 bases and J by 1 base, with 7 bases between them. CDR3 amino acids: CASSVEGSQETQYF. In DNA, the CDR3 is TGTGCCAGCAGCGTAGAGGGCAGCCAAGAGACCCAGTACTTC.

V usage is TRBV9 and J usage is TRBJ2-7, with D possibly being TRBD1 (6 bases). The germline CDR1 and CDR2 sequences are SGDLS and YYNGEE. The CDR3 loop spans 14 amino acids. Trimming cost V 5 bases and J 0 bases, with 12 bases left between them. This chain's CDR3 is CASSPDSSSYEQYF. CDR3 coding DNA: TGTGCCAGCAGTCCGGACAGCAGCTCCTACGAGCAGTACTTC.

This clonotype was detected only a few times. This chain joins TRBV6-2 or TRBV6-3 and TRBJ1-2, with a tentative D call TRBD1 (5 bases). V lost 6 bases and J lost 8, with 16 bases in between. CDR1 MNHEY and CDR2 SVGEGT come from the germline V gene. CDR3 length: 13 amino acids. As DNA, the CDR3 is TGTGCCAGCAGCCCCGGGCAGGGTGACGGCTACACCTTC. Protein sequence: CASSPGQGDGYTF.

The chain has TRBV7-9 and TRBJ2-3, with D possibly being TRBD2 (5 bases). Germline V gene sequence: CDR1 SEHNR, CDR2 FQNEAQ (reference sequence). This CDR3 contains 16 residues. Trimming cost V 1 base and J 0 bases, with 11 bases left between them. Written as DNA, the CDR3 is TGTGCCAGCAGCTTAGTGAGGGAACTAAGCACAGATACGCAGTATTTT. Amino acids: CASSLVRELSTDTQYF.